The 23 T cell receptor beta chains reported below all come from one sample, sequenced in a study of T-cell memory formation after mild COVID-19 listed by TCRdb under 2021. Libraries were constructed by 5' RACE. The data were produced on an Illumina NovaSeq 6000. The public sequencing data were trimmed at Q25 with fastp and processed into clonotypes with MiXCR by TCRdb, which kept only in-frame beta chains. Each CDR3 protein gets just one entry, which takes the most common genes and DNA from the rows behind it. The sample yields some 120,000 distinct CDR3 sequences; over 15% were counted once. Together, the top ten hold 4.5% to 6.5% of the sample. Source material: PBMCs or a T cell subset sorted from them (not recorded which). The source of these receptors is a man in his late teens or twenties who had mild COVID-19 (a few samples of this study predate the infection). The sample titles of this study are shuffled in the database, so cell type and time point are left out; the donor was told from shared clones.

This clonotype turned up a few times. The chain carries TRBV5-1 and TRBJ1-5; possible D gene TRBD1, 5 bases. V lost 2 bases and J 5 bases, leaving 11 bases between the germline ends. This CDR3 is 14 amino acids long. Germline lookup yields CDR1 SGHRS and CDR2 YFSETQ. The CDR3 spells CASSFQGDDQPQHF. DNA for the CDR3: TGCGCCAGCAGCTTCCAGGGAGACGATCAGCCCCAGCATTTT.

The chain recombines TRBV5-1 with TRBJ1-3; weak D call: TRBD1 (5 bases). CDR3 size: 15 residues. V was clipped by 4 bases and J by 4 bases, with 15 bases between them. Per germline, CDR1 SGHRS and CDR2 YFSETQ. CDR3 DNA: TGCGCCAGCAGCCCTTTCGGCGGGGCAGGAAACACCATATATTTT. This translates into CASSPFGGAGNTIYF.

V usage is TRBV5-1 and J usage is TRBJ2-1, with 7 bases lining up with TRBD1. Germline V gene lookup returns CDR1 SGHRS and CDR2 YFSETQ. J gave up 10 bases and V 4 bases, and 14 bases lay outside the gene matches. This CDR3 is 15 amino acids long. The CDR3 loop reads CASSLTGTAAREQFF. The CDR3, as DNA: TGCGCCAGCAGCCTTACCGGGACAGCGGCACGAGAGCAGTTCTTC.

The sample holds many counts of this clonotype. The CDR3 protein is CASSLLAQTQYF. In nucleotides, the CDR3 is TGTGCCAGCAGTTTATTAGCACAGACCCAGTACTTC. This chain connects TRBV12-3 or TRBV12-4 to TRBJ2-5; D ambiguous. The CDR3 spans 12 residues. V was cut by 2 bases and J by 6 bases, with 7 bases left in between.

In its sample, this clonotype was seen a few times. Written as DNA, the CDR3 is TGCGCCAGCAGCTTTTCGCGGGGGATCTACAATGAGCAGTTCTTC. Protein product: CASSFSRGIYNEQFF. The chain is built from TRBV5-1 and TRBJ2-1, with 7 bases aligning to TRBD2. This CDR3 spans 15 amino acids. V shed 2 bases and J 3 bases; nucleotides not matched to a gene: 5. Germline V gene lookup returns CDR1 SGHRS and CDR2 YFSETQ.

This clonotype showed up many times. The V and J genes are TRBV3-1 and TRBJ1-1; D unclear. V was pared by 2 bases and J by 0 bases, with 4 bases between. This CDR3 is 13 amino acids long. Germline values: CDR1 LGHDT, CDR2 YNNKEL (reference sequence). The CDR3 DNA reads as TGTGCCAGCAGCCAAAGGGTGAACACTGAAGCTTTCTTT. Its protein product is CASSQRVNTEAFF. Full variable domain (rest looked up from reference TRBV3-1 and TRBJ1-1): DTAVSQTPKYLVTQMGNDKSIKCEQNLGHDTMYWYKQDSKKFLKIMFSYNNKELIINETVPNRFSPKSPDKAHLNLHINSLELGDSAVYFCASSQRVNTEAFFGQGTRLTVV.

This clonotype was counted between two and nine times. The V and J genes are TRBV18 and TRBJ1-1; D not certain. From germline, CDR1 is KGHSH and CDR2 LQKENI. The CDR3 has 15 amino acids. Trimming took off 2 bases at V and 1 base at J, with 11 bases between the two ends. In DNA, the CDR3 is TGTGCCAGCTCACCAACCGGGGTCCCGAACACTGAAGCTTTCTTT. It is translated as CASSPTGVPNTEAFF.

This clonotype has ten or more counts. The CDR3 sequence: CASSIGLTRGDTQYF. The CDR3 DNA follows: TGCGCCAGCAGCATTGGTCTGACCCGGGGGGATACGCAGTATTTT. The chain uses TRBV5-1 and TRBJ2-3, with D possibly being TRBD2 (6 bases). Trimming removed 4 bases at V and 6 bases at J, with 18 bases between. Germline-derived CDR1 and CDR2 are SGHRS and YFSETQ. The CDR3 consists of 15 residues.

This rearrangement joins TRBV7-9 to TRBJ1-1; TRBD1 matches at 7 bases. The CDR3 extends over 13 amino acids. CDR1 is SEHNR and CDR2 is FQNEAQ in the germline V gene (reference sequence). V dropped 2 bases and J dropped 3; count of bases not matched to a gene: 0. CDR3 coding DNA: TGTGCCAGCAGCTTACAGGGGGACACTGAAGCTTTCTTT. Translating gives CASSLQGDTEAFF.

This clonotype was observed a handful of times. This chain joins TRBV20-1 and TRBJ2-3; weak D call: TRBD2 (5 bases). The CDR3 contains 12 residues. Trimming stripped 7 bases from V and 0 bases from J, with 8 bases between. Germline CDR1 DFQATT, CDR2 SNEGSKA (reference sequence). The CDR3 DNA is TGCAGTGAGCGGAAAAGCACAGATACGCAGTATTTT. Translating gives CSERKSTDTQYF.

The V call is TRBV10-3, the J call TRBJ2-4; the D gene is possibly TRBD1 (6 bases). Germline CDR1 and CDR2: ENHRY and SYGVKD. Trimming shortened V by 0 bases and J by 12 bases, and 18 bases separated the two germline ends. This CDR3 is 15 amino acids long. CDR3 sequence (DNA): TGTGCCATCAGTGAGTCATTAAAGGGGGAGAGGAATCAGTACTTC. As protein: CAISESLKGERNQYF.

This clonotype was counted between two and nine times. The V gene is TRBV3-1, the J gene TRBJ1-1; D is ambiguous. With 6 bases removed from V and 0 bases from J, the gap between germline ends came to 8 bases. CDR3 length: 13 amino acids. Germline V gene data show CDR1 as LGHDT and CDR2 as YNNKEL (reference sequence). The CDR3 sequence: CASRLSMNTEAFF. The CDR3 nucleotides are TGTGCCAGCAGGTTATCGATGAACACTGAAGCTTTCTTT.

V usage is TRBV5-1 and J usage is TRBJ1-2; D possibly corresponds to TRBD1 (6 bases). This CDR3 has 14 amino acids. CDR1 is SGHRS, CDR2 YFSETQ, per germline. V shed 4 bases and J shed 4 bases, with 14 bases lying between them. CDR3 in amino acids: CASSPRTDSYGYTF. As DNA, the CDR3 is TGCGCCAGCAGCCCGAGGACAGACTCCTATGGCTACACCTTC.

J is TRBJ2-7 and V is TRBV20-1; D ambiguous. CDR3 length: 11 residues. The germline V gene encodes CDR1 DFQATT and CDR2 SNEGSKA (reference sequence). V was shortened by 3 bases and J by 0 bases, with 3 bases between the two germline ends. CDR3 nucleotide sequence: TGCAGTGCTAGGGCCTCCTACGAGCAGTACTTC. Translated: CSARASYEQYF.

Ten or more counts support this clonotype. The chain links TRBV6-5 to TRBJ2-1, with a tentative D call TRBD2 (5 bases). The CDR3 extends over 15 amino acids. V lost 6 bases and J 1 base, leaving 13 bases between the germline ends. Germline V lookup: CDR1 MNHEY, CDR2 SVGAGI. The CDR3 spells CASSPDGGSYNEQFF. The CDR3 DNA is TGTGCCAGCAGCCCCGACGGAGGTTCCTACAATGAGCAGTTCTTC.

To note about this clonotype: This is likely a read error, given that the CDR3 carries no conserved phenylalanine or tryptophan at its end. It is unclear where the CDR3 begins or ends on the DNA, so no DNA is shown, and the CDR3 is as TCRdb lists it. This rearrangement joins TRBV29-1 to TRBJ1-1. From germline, CDR1 is SQVTM and CDR2 ANQGSEA. The CDR3 contains 13 residues when both ends are counted. The CDR3 is CSVGSKGTATPVI.

CDR3 nucleotide sequence: TGTGCCACCAGTGATCCGACACTGGATACGCAGTATTTT. Its protein product is CATSDPTLDTQYF. This rearrangement joins TRBV24-1 to TRBJ2-3, with D uncertain. The CDR3 totals 13 residues. Germline CDR1 is KGHDR and CDR2 is SFDVKD. Trimming took off 3 bases at V and 6 bases at J, with 9 bases between the two ends.

In this sample, this clonotype turned up a few times. V is TRBV6-1 and J is TRBJ2-7; 8 nucleotides line up with TRBD1. From germline, CDR1 is MNHNS and CDR2 SASEGT. CDR3 length: 15 residues. With 5 bases clipped from V and 2 bases from J, the junction kept 8 bases outside the gene matches. CDR3 bases: TGTGCCAGCAGTCCATACCACAGGGGGACCTACGAGCAGTACGTC. Its translation: CASSPYHRGTYEQYV.

This chain links TRBV7-9 with TRBJ1-1; 7 bases agree with TRBD1. The CDR3 runs to 16 residues. The trim removed 1 base at V and 1 base at J, leaving 6 bases unmatched. Germline V gene sequence: CDR1 SEHNR, CDR2 FQNEAQ (reference sequence). The DNA of the CDR3 is TGTGCCAGCAGCTTAGAACGGGGACAGCCGAACACTGAAGCTTTCTTT. Translation gives CASSLERGQPNTEAFF.

The chain uses TRBV2 and TRBJ2-5, with a possible D match to TRBD1 (5 bases). Germline V gene lookup returns CDR1 SNHLY and CDR2 FYNNEI. CDR3 length equals 14 residues. V was cut by 3 bases and J by 2 bases, with 10 bases left in between. The CDR3 bases are TGTGCCAGCAGTGAGAGTACAGGACAAGAGACCCAGTACTTC. Amino acids: CASSESTGQETQYF.

This clonotype appeared a few times. The gene calls are TRBV7-2 and TRBJ1-5, with D hard to call. Trimming stripped 1 base from V and 4 bases from J, with 14 bases between. CDR1 and CDR2 from the germline V gene are SGHTA and FQGNSA. This CDR3 spans 16 amino acids. The CDR3: CASSLEKDTINQPQHF. In DNA form, the CDR3 reads TGTGCCAGCAGCTTAGAAAAAGACACCATTAATCAGCCCCAGCATTTT.

The chain links TRBV7-3 to TRBJ2-1, with D unclear. The germline V gene encodes CDR1 SGHTA and CDR2 FQGTGA. Trimming pared 5 bases from V and 10 bases from J, leaving 9 bases between. CDR3 length equals 11 residues. The CDR3 spells CASSIGIEQFF. CDR3 coding DNA: TGTGCCAGCAGCATCGGTATCGAGCAGTTCTTC.

This clonotype was seen a handful of times. This chain links TRBV6-5 with TRBJ2-2; D ambiguous. The germline CDR1 and CDR2 sequences are MNHEY and SVGAGI. The CDR3 is 16 amino acids. Trimming removed 2 bases at V and 2 bases at J, with 12 bases between. The CDR3 sequence: CASSYKGPSNTGELFF. The CDR3 DNA reads as TGTGCCAGCAGTTACAAAGGTCCCTCAAACACCGGGGAGCTGTTTTTT.